The T cell receptor beta chain described here comes from a study of T cells after posttransplantation cyclophosphamide. Study-wide findings and caveats: Skin or GI-infiltrating T cells shared few TRB sequences with blood.

The method was immunoSEQ multiplex PCR; TCRdb's version includes in-frame clones alone and lacks a portion of them. The data list tens of thousands of clones, none observed once; 2.2% falls to the top ten. Peripheral blood was collected from the related graft donor on the marrow donation day. V was pared by 9 bases and J by 3 bases, with 17 bases between. This CDR3 contains 15 residues. Germline V gives CDR1 MNHNY, CDR2 SVGAGI (reference sequence). To note about this clone: Its target is unknown.

This receptor was obtained from a middle-aged man in good health, CMV-negative, and a related stem cell transplant donor. This chain links TRBV6-6 with TRBJ2-2, with a weak D call TRBD2 (6 bases). The sample consisted of PBMCs. CDR3 loop: CASRGGERDTGELFF. CDR3 DNA sequence: TGTGCCAGTAGGGGAGGCGAGCGAGACACCGGGGAGCTGTTTTTT.